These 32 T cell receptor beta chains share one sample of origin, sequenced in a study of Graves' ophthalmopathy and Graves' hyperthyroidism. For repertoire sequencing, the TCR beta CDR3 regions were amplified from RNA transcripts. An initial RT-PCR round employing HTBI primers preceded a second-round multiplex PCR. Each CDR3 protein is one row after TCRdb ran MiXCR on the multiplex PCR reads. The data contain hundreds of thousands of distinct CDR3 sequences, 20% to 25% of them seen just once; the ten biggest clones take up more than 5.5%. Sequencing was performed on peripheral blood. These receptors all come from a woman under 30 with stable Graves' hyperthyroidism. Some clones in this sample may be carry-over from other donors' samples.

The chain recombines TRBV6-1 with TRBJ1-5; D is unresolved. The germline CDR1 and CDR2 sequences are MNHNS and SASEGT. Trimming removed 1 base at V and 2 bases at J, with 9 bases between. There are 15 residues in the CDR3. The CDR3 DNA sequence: TGTGCCAGCAGTGAAGTCCCCTGGGGCAATCAGCCCCAGCATTTT. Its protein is CASSEVPWGNQPQHF.

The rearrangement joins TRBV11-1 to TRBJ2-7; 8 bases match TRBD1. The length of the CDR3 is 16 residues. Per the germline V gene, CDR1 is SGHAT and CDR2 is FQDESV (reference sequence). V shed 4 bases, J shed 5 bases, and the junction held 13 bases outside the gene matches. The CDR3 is CASSSRRSGQVHEQYF. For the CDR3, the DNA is TGTGCCAGCAGCTCTCGGAGATCGGGACAGGTACACGAGCAGTACTTC.

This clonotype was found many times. The CDR3 sequence is CASSLLSGYEQYF. The CDR3 bases are TGTGCCAGCAGTTTACTATCCGGGTACGAGCAGTACTTC. The chain recombines TRBV27 with TRBJ2-7; D unclear. Deletions cut 2 bases from V and 4 bases from J, with 9 bases between. Germline CDR1 MNHEY, CDR2 SMNVEV (reference sequence). This CDR3 contains 13 residues.

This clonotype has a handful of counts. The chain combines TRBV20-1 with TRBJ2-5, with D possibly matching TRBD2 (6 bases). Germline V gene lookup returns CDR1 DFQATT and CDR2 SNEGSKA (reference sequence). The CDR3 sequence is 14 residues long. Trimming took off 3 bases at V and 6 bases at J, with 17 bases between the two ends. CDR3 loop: CSARVVAGSKTQYF. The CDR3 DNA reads TGCAGTGCTAGGGTTGTTGCGGGATCAAAGACCCAGTACTTC.

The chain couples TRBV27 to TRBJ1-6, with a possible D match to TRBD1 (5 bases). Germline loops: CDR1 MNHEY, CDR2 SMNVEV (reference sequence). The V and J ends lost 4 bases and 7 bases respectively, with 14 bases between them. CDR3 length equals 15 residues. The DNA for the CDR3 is TGTGCCAGCAGTTCCAGACCGGGGCGAAATTCACCCCTCCACTTT. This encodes CASSSRPGRNSPLHF.

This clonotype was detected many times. The CDR3 DNA sequence: TGCAGCGTTGGTCTGAATGGAGTTCGGGAGACCCAGTACTTC. Protein: CSVGLNGVRETQYF. The V call is TRBV29-1, the J call TRBJ2-5, with D unresolved. The CDR3 totals 14 residues. The V gene lost 4 bases and the J gene lost 5 bases, with 17 bases spanning the gap. The germline CDR1 and CDR2 sequences are SQVTM and ANQGSEA.

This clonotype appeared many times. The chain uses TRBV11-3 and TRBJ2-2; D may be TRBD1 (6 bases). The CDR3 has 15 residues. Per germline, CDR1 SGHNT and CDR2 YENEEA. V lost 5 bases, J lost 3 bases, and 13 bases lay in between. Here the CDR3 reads CASSDYRGYTGELFF. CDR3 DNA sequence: TGTGCCAGCAGCGACTATAGGGGGTACACCGGGGAGCTGTTTTTT.

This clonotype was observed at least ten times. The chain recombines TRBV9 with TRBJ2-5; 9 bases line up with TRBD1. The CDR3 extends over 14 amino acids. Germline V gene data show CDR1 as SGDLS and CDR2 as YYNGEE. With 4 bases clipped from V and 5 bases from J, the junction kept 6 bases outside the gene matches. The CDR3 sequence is CASSPWDREETQYF. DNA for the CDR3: TGTGCCAGCAGCCCTTGGGACAGGGAGGAGACCCAGTACTTC. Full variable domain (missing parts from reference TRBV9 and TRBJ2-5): DSGVTQTPKHLITATGQRVTLRCSPRSGDLSVYWYQQSLDQGLQFLIQYYNGEERAKGNILERFSAQQFPDLHSELNLSSLELGDSALYFCASSPWDREETQYFGPGTRLLVL.

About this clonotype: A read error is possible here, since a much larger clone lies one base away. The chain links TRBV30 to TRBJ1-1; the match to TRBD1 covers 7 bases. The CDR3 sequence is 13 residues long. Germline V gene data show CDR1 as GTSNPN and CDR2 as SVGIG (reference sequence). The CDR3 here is CDWSADRATEAFF. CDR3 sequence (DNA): TGTGACTGGAGTGCCGACAGGGCGACTGAAGCTTTCTTT.

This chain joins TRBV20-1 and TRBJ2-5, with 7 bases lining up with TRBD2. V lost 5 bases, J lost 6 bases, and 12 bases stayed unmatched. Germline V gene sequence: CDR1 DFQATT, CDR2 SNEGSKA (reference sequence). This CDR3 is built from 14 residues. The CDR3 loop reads CSAPPGRELKTQYF. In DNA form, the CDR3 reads TGCAGTGCTCCACCGGGGCGGGAGCTGAAGACCCAGTACTTC.

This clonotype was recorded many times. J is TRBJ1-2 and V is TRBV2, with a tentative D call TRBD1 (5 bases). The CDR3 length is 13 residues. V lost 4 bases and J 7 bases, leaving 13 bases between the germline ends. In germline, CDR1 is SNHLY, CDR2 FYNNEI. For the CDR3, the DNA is TGTGCCAGCAGTGGAGCGTCAGGGATTGGCTACACCTTC. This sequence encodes CASSGASGIGYTF.

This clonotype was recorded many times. The CDR3 here is CASSAGGAGGYTF. The DNA of the CDR3 is TGTGCCAGCAGCGCGGGAGGGGCGGGGGGCTACACCTTC. The chain joins TRBV27 to TRBJ1-2; maybe TRBD1 (5 bases). V was shortened by 6 bases and J by 8 bases, with 16 bases between the two germline ends. CDR3 length: 13 amino acids. Germline loops: CDR1 MNHEY, CDR2 SMNVEV (reference sequence).

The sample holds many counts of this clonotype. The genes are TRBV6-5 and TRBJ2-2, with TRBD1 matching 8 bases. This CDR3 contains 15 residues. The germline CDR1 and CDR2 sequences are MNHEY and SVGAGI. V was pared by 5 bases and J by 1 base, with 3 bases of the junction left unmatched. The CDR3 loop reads CASSTGTGNTGELFF. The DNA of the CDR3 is TGTGCCAGCAGTACCGGGACAGGGAACACCGGGGAGCTGTTTTTT.

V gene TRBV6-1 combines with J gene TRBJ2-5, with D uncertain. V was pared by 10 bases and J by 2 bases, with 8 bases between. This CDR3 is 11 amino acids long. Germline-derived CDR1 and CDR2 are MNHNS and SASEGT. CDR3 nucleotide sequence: TGTGCCACCACCCTTCAAGAGACCCAGTACTTC. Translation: CATTLQETQYF.

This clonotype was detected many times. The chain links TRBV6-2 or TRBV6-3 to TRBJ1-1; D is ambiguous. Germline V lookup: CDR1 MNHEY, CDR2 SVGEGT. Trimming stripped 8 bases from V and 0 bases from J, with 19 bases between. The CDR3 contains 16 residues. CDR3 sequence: CASRLTTPTMNTEAFF. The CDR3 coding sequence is TGTGCCAGCCGTTTAACCACCCCAACTATGAACACTGAAGCTTTCTTT.

The CDR3 reads CASSVNGVPTEAFF. The CDR3 bases are TGTGCCAGCAGCGTTAATGGGGTGCCAACTGAAGCTTTCTTT. The V call is TRBV9, the J call TRBJ1-1, with D hard to call. Trimming took off 2 bases at V and 5 bases at J, with 13 bases between the two ends. This CDR3 has 14 amino acids. Germline loops: CDR1 SGDLS, CDR2 YYNGEE.

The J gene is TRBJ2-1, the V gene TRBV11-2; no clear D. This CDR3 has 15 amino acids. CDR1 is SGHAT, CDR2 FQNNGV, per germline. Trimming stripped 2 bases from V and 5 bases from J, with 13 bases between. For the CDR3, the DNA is TGTGCCAGCAGCTTACCCCTAAGGGTCCACAATGAGCAGTTCTTC. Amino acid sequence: CASSLPLRVHNEQFF.

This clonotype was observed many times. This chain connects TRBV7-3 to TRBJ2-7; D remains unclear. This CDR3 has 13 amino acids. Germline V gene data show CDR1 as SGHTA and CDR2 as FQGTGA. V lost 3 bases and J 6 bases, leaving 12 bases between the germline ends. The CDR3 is CASSFLAGREQYF. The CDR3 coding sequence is TGTGCCAGCAGCTTCTTGGCAGGACGCGAGCAGTACTTC.

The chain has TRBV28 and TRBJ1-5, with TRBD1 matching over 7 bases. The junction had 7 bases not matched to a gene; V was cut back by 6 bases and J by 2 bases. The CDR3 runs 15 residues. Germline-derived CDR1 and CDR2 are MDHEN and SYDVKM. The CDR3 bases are TGTGCCAGCAGCCCTGACAGGGATGGCAATCAGCCCCAGCATTTT. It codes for CASSPDRDGNQPQHF.

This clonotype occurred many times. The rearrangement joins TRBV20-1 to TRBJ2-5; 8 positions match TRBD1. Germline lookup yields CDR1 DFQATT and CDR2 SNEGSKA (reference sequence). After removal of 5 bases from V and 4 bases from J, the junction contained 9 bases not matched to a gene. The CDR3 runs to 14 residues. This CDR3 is CSAGTFDRGETQYF. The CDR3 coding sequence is TGCAGTGCTGGAACGTTCGACAGGGGAGAGACCCAGTACTTC.

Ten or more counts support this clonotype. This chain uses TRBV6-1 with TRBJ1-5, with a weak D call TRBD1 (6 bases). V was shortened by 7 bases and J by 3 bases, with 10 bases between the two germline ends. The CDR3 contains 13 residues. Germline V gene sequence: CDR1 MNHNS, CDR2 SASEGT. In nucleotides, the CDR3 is TGTGCCAGCAACGGACAGATCAATCAGCCCCAGCATTTT. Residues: CASNGQINQPQHF.

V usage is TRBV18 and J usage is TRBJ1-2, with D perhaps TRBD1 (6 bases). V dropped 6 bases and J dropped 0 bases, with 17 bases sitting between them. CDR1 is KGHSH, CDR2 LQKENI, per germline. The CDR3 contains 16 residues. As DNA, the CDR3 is TGTGCCAGCTCCCCCGGAGGCAGGGGAGCTAACTATGGCTACACCTTC. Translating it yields CASSPGGRGANYGYTF.

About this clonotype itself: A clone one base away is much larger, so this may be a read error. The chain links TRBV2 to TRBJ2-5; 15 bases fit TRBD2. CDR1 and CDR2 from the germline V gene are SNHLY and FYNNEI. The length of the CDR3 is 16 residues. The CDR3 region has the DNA TGTACCAGCATTCTAGGGGGACTAGCGGGAGGAGAGACCCAGTACTTC. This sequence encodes CTSILGGLAGGETQYF.

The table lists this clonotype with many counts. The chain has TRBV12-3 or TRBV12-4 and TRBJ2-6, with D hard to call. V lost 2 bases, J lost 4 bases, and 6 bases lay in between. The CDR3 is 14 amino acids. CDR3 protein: CASSLKVGANVLTF. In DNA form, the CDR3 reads TGTGCCAGCAGTTTAAAGGTCGGGGCCAACGTCCTGACTTTC.

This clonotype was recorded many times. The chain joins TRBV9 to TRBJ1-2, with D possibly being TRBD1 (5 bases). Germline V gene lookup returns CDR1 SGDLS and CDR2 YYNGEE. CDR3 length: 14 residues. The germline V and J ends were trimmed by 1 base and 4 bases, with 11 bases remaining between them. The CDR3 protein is CASSVRVRGYGYTF. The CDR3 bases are TGTGCCAGCAGCGTAAGGGTTAGGGGCTATGGCTACACCTTC.

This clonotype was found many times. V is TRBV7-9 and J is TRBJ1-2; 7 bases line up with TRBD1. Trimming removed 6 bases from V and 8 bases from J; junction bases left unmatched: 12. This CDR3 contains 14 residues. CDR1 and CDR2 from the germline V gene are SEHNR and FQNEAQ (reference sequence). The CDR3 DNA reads TGTGCCAGCAGTCTTGACAGGGAGCTTTGGGGCTACACCTTC. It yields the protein CASSLDRELWGYTF.

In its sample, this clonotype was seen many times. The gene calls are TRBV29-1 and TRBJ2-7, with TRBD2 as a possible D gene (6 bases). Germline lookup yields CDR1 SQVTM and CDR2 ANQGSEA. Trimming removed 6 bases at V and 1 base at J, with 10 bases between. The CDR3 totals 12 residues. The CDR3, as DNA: TGCAGCGTAATCGGGGGTTCCTACGAGCAGTACTTC. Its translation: CSVIGGSYEQYF.

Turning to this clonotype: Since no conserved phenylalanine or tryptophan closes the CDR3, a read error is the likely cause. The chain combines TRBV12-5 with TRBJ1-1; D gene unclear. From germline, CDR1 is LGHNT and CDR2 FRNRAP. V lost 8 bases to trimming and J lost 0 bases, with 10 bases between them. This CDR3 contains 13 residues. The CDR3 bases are TGTGCTAGTTCTGGGCCAGTGAACACTGAAGCTTTCCTT. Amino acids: CASSGPVNTEAFL.

The CDR3 is CAWSVGQGDGYTF. The CDR3 DNA reads TGTGCCTGGAGTGTAGGCCAGGGGGACGGCTACACCTTC. The rearrangement links TRBV30 to TRBJ1-2, with 7 positions matching TRBD1. The CDR3 length is 13 residues. The germline V gene encodes CDR1 GTSNPN and CDR2 SVGIG (reference sequence). Trimming at V came to 0 bases and at J to 8 bases, leaving 6 bases not matched to a gene.

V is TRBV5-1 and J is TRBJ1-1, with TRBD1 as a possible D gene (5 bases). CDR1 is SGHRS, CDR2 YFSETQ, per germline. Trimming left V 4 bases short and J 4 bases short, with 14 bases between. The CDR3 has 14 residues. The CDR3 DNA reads TGCGCCAGCAGCACCACCCCGGGGACCACTGAAGCTTTCTTT. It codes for CASSTTPGTTEAFF.

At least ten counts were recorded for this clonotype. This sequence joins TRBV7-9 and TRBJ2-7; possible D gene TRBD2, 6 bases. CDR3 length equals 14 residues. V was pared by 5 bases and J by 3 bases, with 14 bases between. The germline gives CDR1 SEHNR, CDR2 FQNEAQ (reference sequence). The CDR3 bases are TGTGCCAGCAGCCCAGGACTAATTTACTACGAGCAGTACTTC. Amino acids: CASSPGLIYYEQYF.

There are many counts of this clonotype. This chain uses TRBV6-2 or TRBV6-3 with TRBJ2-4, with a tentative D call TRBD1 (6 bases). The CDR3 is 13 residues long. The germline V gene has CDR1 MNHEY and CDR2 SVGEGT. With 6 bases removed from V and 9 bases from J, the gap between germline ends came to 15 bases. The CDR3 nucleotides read TGTGCCAGCAGGACCACAGGGTTGGTCATTCAGTACTTC. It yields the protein CASRTTGLVIQYF.